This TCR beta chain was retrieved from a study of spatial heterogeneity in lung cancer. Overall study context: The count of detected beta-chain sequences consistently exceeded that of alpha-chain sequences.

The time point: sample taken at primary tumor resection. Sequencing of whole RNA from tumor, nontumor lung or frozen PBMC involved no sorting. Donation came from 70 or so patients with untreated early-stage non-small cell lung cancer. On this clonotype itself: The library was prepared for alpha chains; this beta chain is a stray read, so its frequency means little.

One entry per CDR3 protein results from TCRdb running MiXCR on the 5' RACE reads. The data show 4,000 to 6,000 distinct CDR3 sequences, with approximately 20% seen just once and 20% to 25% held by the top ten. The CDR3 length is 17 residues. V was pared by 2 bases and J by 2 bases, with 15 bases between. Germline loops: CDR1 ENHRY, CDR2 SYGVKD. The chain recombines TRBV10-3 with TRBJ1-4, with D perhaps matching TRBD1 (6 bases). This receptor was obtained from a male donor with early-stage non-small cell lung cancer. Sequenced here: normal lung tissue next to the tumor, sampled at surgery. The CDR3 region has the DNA TGTGCCATCAGTGAGCCAGGGACACCGAACACTAATGAAAAACTGTTTTTT. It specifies CAISEPGTPNTNEKLFF.